This TCR beta chain was recovered during a study of T cells expressing NK-cell markers. CDR3 length equals 17 residues. CDR1 is DFQATT, CDR2 SNEGSKA, per germline (reference sequence). TCRdb reprocessed the 5' RACE reads and stores each CDR3 protein as one record, lacking DNA. This sample's table reports 350,000 to 450,000 distinct CDR3 sequences. The specimen sequenced was blood T cells: a sorted CD56 or NKG2C T cell subset, CD4+ or CD8+ T cells, or bulk PBMC T cells (not recorded which). The gene calls are TRBV20-1 and TRBJ2-5; TCRdb gives TRBD2 as the D gene, but with no DNA this cannot be confirmed. The TCR originated in a man aged 18-70 years in good health. The CDR3: CSARDKASGGWGETQYF.